Following are 28 T cell receptor beta chains from one sample sequenced in a study of response to subunit inactivated influenza vaccine. MiXCR, applied by TCRdb to the RT-PCR reads, yields one record per CDR3 protein. The repertoire holds approximately 570,000 distinct CDR3 sequences, with 6% to 9% as singletons. This sample comprised PBMCs from blood, obtained roughly 24 months after vaccination. Source of these receptors: a man in his fifties or sixties who received an inactivated influenza vaccine.

CDR3 sequence (DNA): TGTGCCAGCAGCCAGGCCGGATCATGGGATACGCAGTATTTT. Its protein product is CASSQAGSWDTQYF. The genes are TRBV14 and TRBJ2-3, with D unclear. Trimming cost V 3 bases and J 6 bases, with 13 bases left between them. The CDR3 is 14 residues long. Germline values: CDR1 SGHDN, CDR2 FVKESK. Full variable domain (missing parts from reference TRBV14 and TRBJ2-3): EAGVTQFPSHSVIEKGQTVTLRCDPISGHDNLYWYRRVMGKEIKFLLHFVKESKQDESGMPNNRFLAERTGGTYSTLKVQPAELEDSGVYFCASSQAGSWDTQYFGPGTRLTVL.

V and J are TRBV27 and TRBJ2-2; 13 bases fit TRBD2. J was trimmed by 3 bases and V by 4 bases; bases with no gene match: 14. CDR1 is MNHEY, CDR2 SMNVEV, per germline (reference sequence). This CDR3 has 20 residues. CDR3: CASSSHPVGLAGVHTGELFF. The CDR3 nucleotides read TGTGCCAGCAGTTCCCACCCCGTTGGACTAGCGGGAGTTCACACCGGGGAGCTGTTTTTT.

The V call is TRBV27, the J call TRBJ1-1, with 7 bases identical to TRBD1. Germline V gene lookup returns CDR1 MNHEY and CDR2 SMNVEV (reference sequence). The V gene end was trimmed by 5 bases and the J gene end by 3 bases; junction bases not matched to a gene: 6. The CDR3 is made up of 14 amino acids. DNA for the CDR3: TGTGCCAGCAGTACTCTGGGACAGTACACTGAAGCTTTCTTT. This gives the protein CASSTLGQYTEAFF.

This clonotype was picked up many times. The chain combines TRBV6-1 with TRBJ2-3; 7 bases align to TRBD1. Germline V lookup: CDR1 MNHNS, CDR2 SASEGT. This CDR3 contains 15 residues. The trim removed 6 bases at V and 2 bases at J, leaving 8 bases unmatched. CDR3 residues: CASSRGQTPTDTQYF. The CDR3 coding sequence is TGTGCCAGCAGCAGGGGACAGACCCCCACAGATACGCAGTATTTT.

This clonotype was detected many times. The chain uses TRBV7-9 and TRBJ2-7; D gene uncertain. The CDR3 has 13 residues. Germline V gene sequence: CDR1 SEHNR, CDR2 FQNEAQ (reference sequence). V was trimmed by 5 bases and J by 4 bases, leaving 12 bases between them. The CDR3: CASSRLVGYEQYF. CDR3 DNA: TGTGCCAGCAGCCGATTAGTGGGTTACGAGCAGTACTTC.

The chain couples TRBV20-1 to TRBJ2-7; a weak D match, TRBD1 (6 bases). Trimming stripped 6 bases from V and 3 bases from J, with 21 bases between. Germline CDR1 and CDR2: DFQATT and SNEGSKA (reference sequence). CDR3 length: 15 residues. In DNA, the CDR3 is TGCAGTGCGAGATTTCAGGGGAAGGGGCTCTACGAGCAGTACTTC. Protein: CSARFQGKGLYEQYF.

This clonotype has just a few counts. The chain couples TRBV20-1 to TRBJ1-1; tentative D call: TRBD1 (5 bases). Trimming shortened V by 6 bases and J by 2 bases, and 13 bases separated the two germline ends. The length of the CDR3 is 13 residues. Germline CDR1 DFQATT, CDR2 SNEGSKA (reference sequence). As DNA, the CDR3 is TGCAGTGCCAACAGGAAAGCTAACACTGAAGCTTTCTTT. It codes for CSANRKANTEAFF.

This clonotype was counted between two and nine times. The CDR3 DNA reads as TGTGCCATCAACTCAGGGACAGACCATGGCTACACCTTC. It encodes CAINSGTDHGYTF. The V and J genes are TRBV24-1 and TRBJ1-2; the match to TRBD1 covers 7 bases. V was pared by 11 bases and J by 6 bases, with 11 bases of the junction left unmatched. The germline gives CDR1 KGHDR, CDR2 SFDVKD. The CDR3 loop spans 13 amino acids.

This clonotype was found a few times. The J gene is TRBJ1-2, the V gene TRBV20-1; no clear D. Trimming pared 3 bases from V and 6 bases from J, leaving 8 bases between. This CDR3 spans 11 amino acids. Looked up from germline, CDR1 is DFQATT and CDR2 is SNEGSKA (reference sequence). The CDR3 loop reads CSASGGNGYTF. The CDR3 DNA sequence: TGCAGTGCTAGCGGCGGAAATGGCTACACCTTC.

V is TRBV6-5 and J is TRBJ1-1; 7 bases are a match to TRBD1. The CDR3 contains 14 residues. The germline gives CDR1 MNHEY, CDR2 SVGAGI. V lost 4 bases and J lost 4; bases outside the gene matches: 6. CDR3 amino acids: CASSSDRVLTEAFF. DNA of the CDR3: TGTGCCAGCAGTTCAGACAGGGTTCTCACTGAAGCTTTCTTT.

There are many counts of this clonotype. J is TRBJ2-1 and V is TRBV2; D possibly corresponds to TRBD2 (6 bases). This CDR3 contains 14 residues. The V end lost 6 bases, the J end lost 0 bases, and 9 bases lay between the germline ends. Germline-derived CDR1 and CDR2 are SNHLY and FYNNEI. The CDR3 reads CASRWGDSYNEQFF. For the CDR3, the DNA is TGTGCCAGCAGGTGGGGGGACTCCTACAATGAGCAGTTCTTC.

The J gene is TRBJ2-7, the V gene TRBV27; D possibly corresponds to TRBD1 (6 bases). The CDR3 totals 16 residues. Germline values: CDR1 MNHEY, CDR2 SMNVEV (reference sequence). V gave up 3 bases and J gave up 7 bases, with 22 bases separating them. The CDR3 loop reads CASSFLSRAEDREQYF. The DNA of the CDR3 is TGTGCCAGCAGTTTCCTCTCCAGGGCAGAGGACAGAGAGCAGTACTTC.

This clonotype was picked up many times. The chain employs TRBV5-6 and TRBJ1-2; D gene unclear. CDR3 size: 12 residues. Trimming stripped 5 bases from V and 7 bases from J, with 12 bases between. Germline values: CDR1 SGHDT, CDR2 YYEEEE. The CDR3 nucleotides are TGTGCCAGCAGTTTAGGAACTAGTGGCTACACCTTC. Its translation is CASSLGTSGYTF.

This rearrangement joins TRBV3-1 to TRBJ1-3, with D perhaps TRBD1 (6 bases). V was cut by 4 bases and J by 0 bases, with 16 bases left in between. The germline CDR1 and CDR2 sequences are LGHDT and YNNKEL (reference sequence). The CDR3 is 17 amino acids. In DNA, the CDR3 is TGTGCCAGCAGCCTACACCGGGACACCTACTCTGGAAACACCATATATTTT. Encoded protein: CASSLHRDTYSGNTIYF.

This clonotype showed up just a few times. The chain links TRBV20-1 to TRBJ2-7; tentatively, D is TRBD2 (6 bases). V lost 1 base and J lost 2, with 12 bases in between. Germline V lookup: CDR1 DFQATT, CDR2 SNEGSKA (reference sequence). This CDR3 has 14 amino acids. The CDR3, as DNA: TGCAGTGCTAGAGCATGGGGGAGGACCTACGAGCAGTACTTC. Its translation is CSARAWGRTYEQYF.

As DNA, the CDR3 is TGCAGCGTGATGGGACTAGCGGTCCACGAGCAGTACTTC. Residues: CSVMGLAVHEQYF. J is TRBJ2-7 and V is TRBV29-1; 11 bases are shared with TRBD2. In germline, CDR1 is SQVTM, CDR2 ANQGSEA. The CDR3 runs to 13 residues. The trim removed 6 bases at V and 5 bases at J, leaving 6 bases unmatched.

V gene TRBV13 combines with J gene TRBJ1-5, with D unclear. CDR3 length equals 14 residues. Trimming pared 3 bases from V and 5 bases from J, leaving 11 bases between. Germline V gene lookup returns CDR1 PRHDT and CDR2 FYEKMQ (reference sequence). The CDR3 loop reads CASSLGQVDQPQHF. As DNA, the CDR3 is TGTGCCAGCAGCTTGGGTCAGGTGGATCAGCCCCAGCATTTT.

This chain connects TRBV2 to TRBJ2-7; 9 positions agree with TRBD1. This CDR3 has 15 residues. V gave up 5 bases and J gave up 1 base; unmatched junction bases: 6. Germline V gene sequence: CDR1 SNHLY, CDR2 FYNNEI. The CDR3 region has the DNA TGTGCCAGCAGTAAGGACAGGGGTAGATCCTACGAGCAGTACTTC. This sequence encodes CASSKDRGRSYEQYF.

The chain uses TRBV20-1 and TRBJ1-4; 8 nucleotides match TRBD1. J was trimmed by 0 bases and V by 4 bases; bases with no gene match: 1. Germline CDR1 is DFQATT and CDR2 is SNEGSKA (reference sequence). This CDR3 comprises 14 residues. CDR3 bases: TGCAGTGCTAAGACAGGGGCAACTAATGAAAAACTGTTTTTT. This gives the protein CSAKTGATNEKLFF.

This chain uses TRBV12-3 or TRBV12-4 with TRBJ2-3; tentatively, D is TRBD2 (6 bases). The CDR3 length is 15 residues. Trimming took 4 bases from V and 9 from J, leaving 20 bases between them. Here the CDR3 DNA reads TGTGCCAGCAGTTCCGGGACTTGGGGGGTGGGGACGCAGTATTTT. This gives the protein CASSSGTWGVGTQYF.

This clonotype was found a few times. V usage is TRBV6-1 and J usage is TRBJ1-6, with D maybe TRBD1 (5 bases). V was clipped by 8 bases and J by 4 bases, with 15 bases between them. Germline values: CDR1 MNHNS, CDR2 SASEGT. The CDR3 extends over 15 amino acids. The CDR3 DNA reads as TGTGCCAGCGGGGGGACGCCTGCGTATAATTCACCCCTCCACTTT. Residues: CASGGTPAYNSPLHF.

The chain is built from TRBV4-3 and TRBJ2-7; 12 positions match TRBD2. The CDR3 is made up of 18 amino acids. J gave up 3 bases and V 3 bases, and 12 bases lay outside the gene matches. Germline CDR1 and CDR2: LGHNA and YSLEER. CDR3 bases: TGCGCCAGCAGCCACGAACCCGGGACTAGCGGGCGTTTCTACGAGCAGTACTTC. This encodes CASSHEPGTSGRFYEQYF.

Many counts were recorded for this clonotype. This chain links TRBV5-1 with TRBJ2-2; 10 bases match TRBD1. V was clipped by 4 bases and J by 7 bases; unmatched bases: 10. The CDR3 is made up of 16 amino acids. The germline V gene encodes CDR1 SGHRS and CDR2 YFSETQ. CDR3 bases: TGCGCCAGCAGCACCGGGACAGGGGTTTTGGACGGGGAGCTGTTTTTT. Its protein is CASSTGTGVLDGELFF. Full variable domain (missing parts from reference TRBV5-1 and TRBJ2-2): KAGVTQTPRYLIKTRGQQVTLSCSPISGHRSVSWYQQTPGQGLQFLFEYFSETQRNKGNFPGRFSGRQFSNSRSEMNVSTLELGDSALYLCASSTGTGVLDGELFFGEGSRLTVL.

This clonotype was counted only a few times. The chain employs TRBV28 and TRBJ2-5, with a tentative D call TRBD2 (7 bases). Germline lookup yields CDR1 MDHEN and CDR2 SYDVKM. CDR3 length: 17 amino acids. Trimming pared 5 bases from V and 2 bases from J, leaving 21 bases between. CDR3 in DNA: TGTGCCAGCAGTGTTCCCTCAGGGGAGGGTACACAAGAGACCCAGTACTTC. Its protein product is CASSVPSGEGTQETQYF.

This clonotype turned up a few times. CDR3 nucleotide sequence: TGTGCCAGCAGACCAGGGACATACGATGAAAAACTGTTTTTT. This translates into CASRPGTYDEKLFF. The rearrangement links TRBV6-1 to TRBJ1-4; weak D call: TRBD1 (6 bases). V dropped 6 bases and J dropped 6 bases, with 14 bases sitting between them. There are 14 residues in the CDR3. Per the germline V gene, CDR1 is MNHNS and CDR2 is SASEGT.

This clonotype appeared many times. The chain is built from TRBV6-2 or TRBV6-3 and TRBJ2-1; D possibly corresponds to TRBD1 (6 bases). Germline V gives CDR1 MNHEY, CDR2 SVGEGT. CDR3 length: 15 amino acids. V lost 4 bases, J lost 5 bases, and 15 bases lay in between. In DNA, the CDR3 is TGTGCCAGCAGTTGGGCTATGGGGGCCCACAATGAGCAGTTCTTC. It translates to CASSWAMGAHNEQFF.

The sample holds a few counts of this clonotype. The chain has TRBV20-1 and TRBJ2-7; D is undetermined. From germline, CDR1 is DFQATT and CDR2 SNEGSKA (reference sequence). Trimming cost V 5 bases and J 3 bases, with 17 bases left between them. The CDR3 consists of 14 residues. The CDR3 nucleotides read TGCAGTGCTCGCGGTCCAGTCCGCGTCTACGAGCAGTACTTC. Its protein product is CSARGPVRVYEQYF.

CDR3 sequence: CASRRASQFYEQYF. The CDR3 region has the DNA TGTGCCAGCCGAAGAGCGAGCCAGTTCTACGAGCAGTACTTC. The gene calls are TRBV6-1 and TRBJ2-7, with D hard to call. This CDR3 is built from 14 residues. Looked up from germline, CDR1 is MNHNS and CDR2 is SASEGT. Trimming took off 8 bases at V and 3 bases at J, with 17 bases between the two ends.